This T cell receptor (beta chain) comes out of a study of cytomegalovirus exposure and HLA in healthy donors. Study-wide results and caveats: A later analysis showed that HLA-associated TCR beta chains had undergone more clonal expansion than equally common others. Most sequenced TCRs were rare (though some public TCRs occurred in many donors). It has been reported that TCR beta sequences accurately predicted the HLA-A and HLA-B alleles of most subjects.

The CDR3 runs to 16 residues. CDR1 is MGHRA, CDR2 YSYEKL, per germline. V shed 6 bases, J shed 2 bases, and the junction held 12 bases outside the gene matches. Researchers ran the PCR with 60 Vbeta and 13 Jbeta primers. Assay: immunoSEQ multiplex PCR; the TCRdb copy retains only in-frame clones and omits some. The sample records approximately 150,000 clones, 75% to 80% being singletons. As concerns this clone: No antigen is known for it.

The chain has TRBV4-1 and TRBJ2-7; 8 bases are shared with TRBD2. The sample comprised PBMCs. The clonotype originates from a woman between 40 and 50 years old in good health and CMV-seropositive. CDR3 bases: TGCGCCAGCAGTCGGAAACTAGCGGAAACGACCTACGAGCAGTACTTC. Encoded protein: CASSRKLAETTYEQYF.